Following are 29 T cell receptor beta chains from one sample sequenced in a study of blood T cell repertoires in COVID-19. Only in-frame clones appear in the TCRdb table, and some are missing; sequencing was by immunoSEQ multiplex PCR. This sample has 290,000 or so clones, with roughly 90% found just once. Sequenced: PBMCs or T cells enriched from blood (not recorded which). All receptors derive from a woman aged 25-40 years who had recovered from COVID-19.

The V call is TRBV5-4, the J call TRBJ2-5, with D possibly TRBD1 on 6 matching bases. The CDR3 is 14 residues long. V lost 2 bases and J 4 bases, leaving 12 bases between the germline ends. Germline CDR1 is SGHNT and CDR2 is YYREEE (reference sequence). The DNA for the CDR3 is TGTGCCAGCAGCTTACCCGTAGGGGGAGAGACCCAGTACTTC. Protein product: CASSLPVGGETQYF.

This chain uses TRBV14 with TRBJ2-7; 9 nucleotides agree with TRBD1. V lost 8 bases and J lost 3; bases outside the gene matches: 5. Germline CDR1 SGHDN, CDR2 FVKESK. The CDR3 length is 13 residues. The CDR3 region has the DNA TGTGCCAGCCGAGGGACAGGGCGCTACGAGCAGTACTTC. Encoded protein: CASRGTGRYEQYF.

This rearrangement joins TRBV5-1 to TRBJ2-1; a possible D gene is TRBD2 (5 bases). This CDR3 spans 14 amino acids. CDR1 is SGHRS, CDR2 YFSETQ, per germline. With 5 bases removed from V and 5 bases from J, the gap between germline ends came to 14 bases. CDR3 bases: TGCGCCAGCAGTTTAGGTGGACTGAACAATGAGCAGTTCTTC. Amino acid sequence: CASSLGGLNNEQFF.

The chain employs TRBV30 and TRBJ2-1, with D possibly matching TRBD2 (6 bases). Germline values: CDR1 GTSNPN, CDR2 SVGIG (reference sequence). This CDR3 has 15 amino acids. V was pared by 3 bases and J by 2 bases, with 14 bases between. CDR3 in DNA: TGTGCCTGGAGCGGGTCTAGCGTAACCTACAATGAGCAGTTCTTC. Protein: CAWSGSSVTYNEQFF. Based on the CDR3 plus reference TRBV30 and TRBJ2-1, the full variable domain is SQTIHQWPATLVQPVGSPLSLECTVEGTSNPNLYWYRQAAGRGLQLLFYSVGIGQISSEVPQNLSASRPQDRQFILSSKKLLLSDSGFYLCAWSGSSVTYNEQFFGPGTRLTVL.

This clone appeared a few times. The chain has TRBV7-6 and TRBJ1-2, with 7 bases aligning to TRBD1. The ends lost 5 bases at V and 1 base at J; junction bases unmatched: 16. The germline V gene has CDR1 SGHVS and CDR2 FNYEAQ. CDR3 length: 18 residues. Written as DNA, the CDR3 is TGTGCCAGCAGCCCCCAAATACAGGGGCGGAATGATAACTATGGCTACACCTTC. Protein sequence: CASSPQIQGRNDNYGYTF.

This rearrangement joins TRBV24-1 to TRBJ1-1; perhaps TRBD1 as D (5 bases). This CDR3 contains 16 residues. Germline-derived CDR1 and CDR2 are KGHDR and SFDVKD. Between the trimmed V and J ends, which lost 2 bases and 5 bases, there was a span of 17 bases. The CDR3 loop is CATSDSAPSGRTEAFF. CDR3 bases: TGTGCCACCAGTGATTCTGCGCCTTCAGGGCGAACTGAAGCTTTCTTT.

The chain has TRBV19 and TRBJ2-1; 7 positions match TRBD2. Germline CDR1 and CDR2: LNHDA and SQIVND (reference sequence). The CDR3 consists of 15 residues. The V gene end was trimmed by 7 bases and the J gene end by 4 bases; junction bases not matched to a gene: 10. CDR3 nucleotides: TGTGCCAGTACCGAAGCGGGAAATAGATACAATGAGCAGTTCTTC. Amino acid sequence: CASTEAGNRYNEQFF.

The rearrangement joins TRBV4-3 to TRBJ2-7, with D possibly being TRBD2 (7 bases). Germline CDR1 is LGHNA and CDR2 is YSLEER. This CDR3 spans 14 amino acids. Trimming cost V 4 bases and J 7 bases, with 17 bases left between them. The CDR3 protein is CASSPGAGEGEQYF. CDR3 nucleotides: TGCGCCAGCAGCCCGGGGGCGGGAGAAGGAGAGCAGTACTTC.

The chain joins TRBV10-1 to TRBJ2-7; 9 bases fit TRBD1. From germline, CDR1 is WNHNN and CDR2 SYGVQD (reference sequence). Trimming took 4 bases from V and 4 from J; bases not matched to a gene: 8. This CDR3 has 15 amino acids. The CDR3, as DNA: TGCGCCAGCAGTGGACCCGGGACAGGGATTTACGAGCAGTACTTC. It translates to CASSGPGTGIYEQYF.

V and J are TRBV7-2 and TRBJ1-4; D is ambiguous. Germline V gene lookup returns CDR1 SGHTA and CDR2 FQGNSA. V was trimmed by 5 bases and J by 7 bases, leaving 14 bases between them. The CDR3 extends over 14 amino acids. Here the CDR3 reads CASSTARGSEKLFF. In DNA form, the CDR3 reads TGTGCCAGCAGCACGGCGCGGGGAAGTGAAAAACTGTTTTTT.

The chain couples TRBV28 to TRBJ1-2, with D tentatively TRBD1 (6 bases). The CDR3 runs 14 residues. V lost 5 bases and J 6 bases, leaving 16 bases between the germline ends. Germline assignment: CDR1 MDHEN and CDR2 SYDVKM. The CDR3 sequence: CASSRQMDSHGYTF. For the CDR3, the DNA is TGTGCCAGCAGTCGACAAATGGACAGCCATGGCTACACCTTC.

This chain uses TRBV28 with TRBJ1-1; 7 bases match TRBD1. J lost 0 bases, V lost 6 bases, and 4 bases had no gene match. The CDR3 length is 14 residues. Looked up from germline, CDR1 is MDHEN and CDR2 is SYDVKM. CDR3 nucleotide sequence: TGTGCCAGCAGGCAGGGGGGTTTGAACACTGAAGCTTTCTTT. Its protein product is CASRQGGLNTEAFF.

This clone was recorded once. The gene calls are TRBV15 and TRBJ1-2, with 7 bases fitting TRBD1. Germline assignment: CDR1 LNHNV and CDR2 YYDKDF (reference sequence). The CDR3 runs to 15 residues. The J segment lost 2 bases and the V segment lost 2 bases, leaving 5 bases of the junction unmatched. CDR3 sequence reads: CATSRPDRENYGYTF. For the CDR3, the DNA is TGTGCCACCAGCAGACCCGACAGGGAAAACTATGGCTACACCTTC.

V usage is TRBV4-1 and J usage is TRBJ2-1; weak D call: TRBD2 (6 bases). Germline loops: CDR1 MGHRA, CDR2 YSYEKL. This CDR3 is 16 amino acids long. Trimming removed 1 base at V and 4 bases at J, with 14 bases between. CDR3 DNA sequence: TGCGCCAGCAGCCAAGTCTTTTCGAGCGGGTACAATGAGCAGTTCTTC. It specifies CASSQVFSSGYNEQFF.

The chain carries TRBV28 and TRBJ2-1, with TRBD1 as a possible D gene (5 bases). Germline CDR1 reads MDHEN; CDR2 reads SYDVKM. The length of the CDR3 is 15 residues. Trimming left V 2 bases short and J 7 bases short, with 15 bases between. Here the CDR3 DNA reads TGTGCCAGCAGTTTAGTAACAGGCCAATGGAATGAGCAGTTCTTC. It codes for CASSLVTGQWNEQFF.

J is TRBJ1-4 and V is TRBV7-9; 10 bases line up with TRBD1. Germline V CDR1 and CDR2: SEHNR, FQNEAQ (reference sequence). The CDR3 spans 17 residues. J was trimmed by 4 bases and V by 1 base; bases with no gene match: 6. CDR3 in amino acids: CASSLGQGALVNEKLFF. The CDR3 DNA follows: TGTGCCAGCAGCTTAGGACAGGGGGCGCTTGTTAATGAAAAACTGTTTTTT.

The rearrangement uses TRBV5-4 and TRBJ1-6; 9 positions agree with TRBD1. V shed 7 bases, J shed 8 bases, and the junction held 4 bases outside the gene matches. CDR3 size: 13 residues. The germline V gene encodes CDR1 SGHNT and CDR2 YYREEE (reference sequence). The CDR3 DNA reads as TGTGCCAGCCACCGGGACAGGGATTCACCCCTCCACTTT. Protein sequence: CASHRDRDSPLHF.

The rearrangement uses TRBV5-1 and TRBJ1-2, with a weak D call TRBD1 (5 bases). The CDR3 runs 13 residues. Trimming left V 0 bases short and J 3 bases short, with 6 bases between. Germline values: CDR1 SGHRS, CDR2 YFSETQ. For the CDR3, the DNA is TGCGCCAGCAGCTTGGAAGGGGACTATGGCTACACCTTC. Translating gives CASSLEGDYGYTF.

This clone occurred a few times. The chain is built from TRBV9 and TRBJ2-6; a possible D gene is TRBD2 (5 bases). V was trimmed by 7 bases and J by 1 base, leaving 21 bases between them. CDR3 length equals 18 residues. Germline V CDR1 and CDR2: SGDLS, YYNGEE. DNA of the CDR3: TGTGCCAGCCAAGGCCCCGGAACTCGGGGATCTGGGGCCAACGTCCTGACTTTC. Its protein is CASQGPGTRGSGANVLTF. The entire variable domain, with the rest obtained from reference TRBV9 and TRBJ2-6, is as follows: DSGVTQTPKHLITATGQRVTLRCSPRSGDLSVYWYQQSLDQGLQFLIQYYNGEERAKGNILERFSAQQFPDLHSELNLSSLELGDSALYFCASQGPGTRGSGANVLTFGAGSRLTVL.

CDR3 in amino acids: CASSLSRGQANEKLFF. In DNA form, the CDR3 reads TGCGCCAGCAGCCTATCAAGGGGACAGGCTAATGAAAAACTGTTTTTT. The J gene is TRBJ1-4, the V gene TRBV4-3; 8 nucleotides match TRBD1. CDR3 length: 16 residues. The V segment lost 4 bases and the J segment 3 bases; nucleotides outside the gene matches: 7. CDR1 and CDR2 (germline): LGHNA, YSLEER.

The chain is built from TRBV20-1 and TRBJ2-7; 8 bases align to TRBD1. CDR1 is DFQATT, CDR2 SNEGSKA, per germline (reference sequence). Trimming took 3 bases from V and 1 from J; bases not matched to a gene: 8. This CDR3 spans 15 amino acids. CDR3 loop: CSASLVGQGSYEQYF. CDR3 nucleotides: TGCAGTGCTAGTCTCGTCGGACAGGGATCCTACGAGCAGTACTTC.

The V call is TRBV27, the J call TRBJ2-7; D uncertain. Germline assignment: CDR1 MNHEY and CDR2 SMNVEV (reference sequence). The V end was cut by 3 bases, the J end by 0 bases, with 9 bases between. The CDR3 covers 14 residues. DNA of the CDR3: TGTGCCAGCAGTTTGGGCAGGTCCTCCTACGAGCAGTACTTC. Translating gives CASSLGRSSYEQYF.

V is TRBV6-2 or TRBV6-3 and J is TRBJ1-5; TRBD1 matches 7 bases. Trimming removed 1 base from V and 3 bases from J; junction bases left unmatched: 6. Per the germline V gene, CDR1 is MNHEY and CDR2 is SVGEGT. CDR3 length: 16 residues. The DNA of the CDR3 is TGTGCCAGCAGTTACTTAGGGACAGTTAACAATCAGCCCCAGCATTTT. Protein product: CASSYLGTVNNQPQHF.

The V gene is TRBV10-2, the J gene TRBJ2-5; D might be TRBD2 (5 bases). Germline V CDR1 and CDR2: WSHSY, SAAADI. Between the trimmed V and J ends, which lost 2 bases and 10 bases, there was a span of 11 bases. CDR3 length: 12 amino acids. CDR3 DNA sequence: TGCGCCAGCAGTGAGAGGGAGTTCTACCAGTACTTC. Protein: CASSEREFYQYF.

The chain employs TRBV9 and TRBJ1-5, with 7 bases fitting TRBD1. The germline V gene has CDR1 SGDLS and CDR2 YYNGEE. The ends lost 4 bases at V and 3 bases at J; junction bases unmatched: 7. CDR3 length: 15 amino acids. The CDR3 here is CASSFGQAINQPQHF. As DNA, the CDR3 is TGTGCCAGCAGCTTCGGACAGGCGATCAATCAGCCCCAGCATTTT. Looking up the rest from reference TRBV9 and TRBJ1-5 gives the full variable domain: DSGVTQTPKHLITATGQRVTLRCSPRSGDLSVYWYQQSLDQGLQFLIQYYNGEERAKGNILERFSAQQFPDLHSELNLSSLELGDSALYFCASSFGQAINQPQHFGDGTRLSIL.

The chain uses TRBV28 and TRBJ2-1; 7 bases line up with TRBD2. Losses at the gene ends were 8 bases for V and 7 bases for J; bases not matched to a gene: 14. The CDR3 extends over 15 amino acids. Germline lookup yields CDR1 MDHEN and CDR2 SYDVKM. This CDR3 reads CASFGLVAGGNEQFF. The CDR3 bases are TGTGCCAGCTTCGGACTAGTGGCCGGGGGGAATGAGCAGTTCTTC.

The J gene is TRBJ1-2, the V gene TRBV5-1; 7 nucleotides align to TRBD1. Germline trimming cut 4 bases from V and 7 bases from J; bases unmatched to any gene: 10. From germline, CDR1 is SGHRS and CDR2 YFSETQ. The CDR3 sequence is 14 residues long. The DNA of the CDR3 is TGCGCCAGCAGCCCTATTCCAGGGGGAGGTGGCTACACCTTC. It translates to CASSPIPGGGGYTF.

The chain couples TRBV28 to TRBJ2-1, with TRBD2 matching 7 bases. V lost 8 bases to trimming and J lost 5 bases; unmatched junction nucleotides: 3. In germline, CDR1 is MDHEN, CDR2 SYDVKM. The length of the CDR3 is 12 residues. CDR3 in DNA: TGTGCCAGCGGGCTAGCGGACAATGAGCAGTTCTTC. Its protein is CASGLADNEQFF.

This chain connects TRBV27 to TRBJ1-5, with 7 bases that match TRBD1. The CDR3 is 15 amino acids. Germline lookup yields CDR1 MNHEY and CDR2 SMNVEV (reference sequence). The trim removed 5 bases at V and 7 bases at J, leaving 11 bases unmatched. The CDR3 loop is CASSPSIQGVQPQHF. DNA for the CDR3: TGTGCCAGCAGTCCCTCTATTCAGGGGGTGCAGCCCCAGCATTTT.